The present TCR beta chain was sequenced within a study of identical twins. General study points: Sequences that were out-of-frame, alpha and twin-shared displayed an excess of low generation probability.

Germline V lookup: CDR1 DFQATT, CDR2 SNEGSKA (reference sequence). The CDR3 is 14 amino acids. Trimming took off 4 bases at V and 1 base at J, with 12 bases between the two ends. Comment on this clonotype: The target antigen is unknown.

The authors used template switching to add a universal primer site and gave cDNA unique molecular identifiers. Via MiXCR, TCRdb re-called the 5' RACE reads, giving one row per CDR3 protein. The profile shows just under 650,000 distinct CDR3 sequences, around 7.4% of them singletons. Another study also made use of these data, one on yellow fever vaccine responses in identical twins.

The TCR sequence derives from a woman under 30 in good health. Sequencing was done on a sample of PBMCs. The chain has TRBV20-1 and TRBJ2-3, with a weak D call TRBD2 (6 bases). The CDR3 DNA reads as TGCAGTGCTATCGGCGGGGATGGCACAGATACGCAGTATTTT. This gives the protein CSAIGGDGTDTQYF.